This T cell receptor (beta chain) was profiled in a study of blood T cell repertoires in COVID-19. Trimming took 2 bases from V and 4 from J; bases not matched to a gene: 3. In germline, CDR1 is MNHEY, CDR2 SMNVEV (reference sequence). The CDR3 contains 16 residues. Measured with immunoSEQ multiplex PCR; TCRdb has only the in-frame clones, and not every one. The sample includes tens of thousands of clones, around 86% of them seen just once. V and J are TRBV27 and TRBJ2-2; 11 bases map to TRBD2. The TCR sequence derives from a man between 70 and 80 years old with acute or convalescent COVID-19. Sequencing was performed on peripheral blood. For the CDR3, the DNA is TGTGCCAGCAGTTTACTTAGCGGGGGGGGCACCGGGGAGCTGTTTTTT. Protein sequence: CASSLLSGGGTGELFF.